These T cell receptor beta chains were read from a single sample in a study of blood T cells in healthy people across ages. TCRdb redid the calling of the 5' RACE reads with MiXCR, one entry per CDR3 protein. The profile shows about 800,000 distinct CDR3 sequences, 20% to 25% of them singletons. The data were also submitted as part of a second study, on T cells of mothers and their children.

Sequenced sample: blood. These receptors came from a boy aged 5-17 years in good health. The CDR3 runs from the conserved cysteine through the conserved F or W. D genes are given only for firm matches. Only part of the rows carry a size: once, few, many, or a class if the clone is expanded.

D gene,V gene,clone size,J gene,CDR3 protein,CDR3 DNA
.,TRBV12-3/TRBV12-4,many,TRBJ1-2,CASSLVTYGYTF,TGTGCCAGCAGTTTAGTCACCTATGGCTACACCTTC
.,TRBV20-1,.,TRBJ2-4,CSAGRTSIQNIQYF,TGCAGTGCCGGTCGTACTAGTATCCAAAACATTCAGTACTTC
.,TRBV29-1,.,TRBJ2-5,CSVGPKETQYF,TGCAGCGTTGGCCCAAAAGAGACCCAGTACTTC
TRBD1,TRBV9,once,TRBJ1-1,CASSVDSRGREAFF,TGTGCCAGCAGCGTAGATTCCAGGGGGCGTGAAGCTTTCTTT
.,TRBV7-2,.,TRBJ2-3,CASSPSGGRTDTQYF,TGTGCCAGCAGTCCCTCAGGGGGGAGAACAGATACGCAGTATTTT
.,TRBV30,few,TRBJ1-1,CAWSDSNTEAFF,TGTGCCTGGAGCGACTCGAACACTGAAGCTTTCTTT
.,TRBV20-1,.,TRBJ2-1,CSARVRHLSEVRNEQFF,TGCAGTGCTAGAGTCCGACATCTCAGCGAGGTTCGCAATGAGCAGTTCTTC
.,TRBV7-2,few,TRBJ2-1,CASSKQGLEQFF,TGTGCCAGCAGTAAACAGGGCCTTGAGCAGTTCTTC
.,TRBV4-2,.,TRBJ2-6,CASSQGVPGEANVLTF,TGTGCCAGCAGCCAAGGGGTTCCGGGTGAGGCCAACGTCCTGACTTTC
TRBD1,TRBV12-3/TRBV12-4,few,TRBJ1-5,CASSPLTGINQPQHF,TGTGCCAGCAGTCCTCTGACAGGGATCAATCAGCCCCAGCATTTT
TRBD2,TRBV6-5,few,TRBJ2-1,CASSYKGLAGGSFLEQFF,TGTGCCAGCAGTTACAAGGGGCTCGCGGGGGGCTCTTTTCTTGAGCAGTTCTTC
.,TRBV15,.,TRBJ2-6,CATSSTGSGANVLTF,TGTGCCACCAGCTCGACAGGCTCTGGGGCCAACGTCCTGACTTTC
TRBD1,TRBV19,.,TRBJ2-2,CASRNPGQGSSGELFF,TGTGCCAGTAGGAATCCGGGACAGGGCTCTTCCGGGGAGCTGTTTTTT
TRBD1,TRBV6-5,many,TRBJ1-2,CASSYRGPNYGYTF,TGTGCCAGCAGTTACAGGGGGCCAAACTATGGCTACACCTTC
.,TRBV29-1,few,TRBJ1-1,CSVVKGLNTEAFF,TGCAGCGTTGTTAAGGGATTGAACACTGAAGCTTTCTTT
TRBD2,TRBV27,.,TRBJ2-5,CASSLRTSGRQETQYF,TGTGCCAGCAGTCTTCGGACTAGCGGGAGACAAGAGACCCAGTACTTC
.,TRBV28,.,TRBJ2-5,CASHGPQETQYF,TGTGCCAGCCACGGCCCCCAAGAGACCCAGTACTTC
TRBD1,TRBV5-1,.,TRBJ1-2,CASSLVPGQTSYGYTF,TGCGCCAGCAGCTTGGTACCGGGACAGACCTCCTATGGCTACACCTTC
.,TRBV19,once,TRBJ2-7,CTSSAYAGISYEQYF,TGTACCAGTAGTGCCTATGCAGGAATCTCCTACGAGCAGTACTTC
.,TRBV20-1,few,TRBJ1-3,CSARRGSGNTIYF,TGCAGTGCTAGGAGGGGATCTGGAAACACCATATATTTT
.,TRBV7-9,few,TRBJ2-3,CASSLAVGLDRADTQYF,TGTGCCAGCAGCTTAGCGGTTGGCCTAGACCGTGCAGATACGCAGTATTTT
TRBD1,TRBV7-9,few,TRBJ2-1,CASSFLVGQGEQFF,TGTGCCAGCAGCTTTTTGGTCGGACAGGGTGAGCAGTTCTTC
TRBD1,TRBV27,few,TRBJ1-5,CASGDRGGWNQPQHF,TGTGCCAGCGGGGACAGGGGTGGCTGGAATCAGCCCCAGCATTTT
.,TRBV29-1,few,TRBJ2-1,CSVGLITGTYNEQFF,TGCAGCGTTGGTTTGATCACAGGGACTTACAATGAGCAGTTCTTC
.,TRBV30,.,TRBJ1-2,CDIDKGRDYGYTF,TGTGATATTGATAAGGGGCGCGACTATGGCTACACCTTC